This TCR beta chain appears in the sequencing data of a study of T-cell reconstitution after alpha-beta-depleted transplantation in children. Preparing the TCRbeta library involved the use of unique molecular identifiers. TCRdb re-analysed the PCR reads in MiXCR, keeping a single row per CDR3 protein. This table has about 130,000 distinct CDR3 sequences, roughly 9.7% appearing once. General study findings and limits: A year post-transplant, T-cell counts and diversity derived mostly from newly produced T cells.

Regarding this clonotype: No antigen is known for it.

V shed 3 bases and J shed 0 bases, with 6 bases lying between them. CDR1 and CDR2 (germline): LGHNA, YSLEER. This CDR3 comprises 14 residues. The chain employs TRBV4-3 and TRBJ2-1; no reliable D call. The sequence derives from a girl under two years old who had a stem cell transplant for combined immunodeficiency, so the T cells may come from the graft donor. Here the sequenced sample was PBMCs, mostly from graft donor cells, taken 180 days after TCRalphabeta/CD19-depleted stem cell transplant. As DNA, the CDR3 is TGCGCCAGCAGCCACGGCAGCTCCTACAATGAGCAGTTCTTC. This sequence encodes CASSHGSSYNEQFF.